This entry features one T cell receptor beta chain sequence. The antigen it binds to is not known. No quality values exist for individual bases; no much larger clone is one base distant. Trimmed from V: 7 bases; trimmed from J: 0 bases; junction bases lacking a gene match: 13. Taken from the germline V gene, the CDR1 and CDR2 loops are ENHRY and SYGVKD. From the cysteine through the phenylalanine, the CDR3 covers 17 amino acids. CDR3 DNA only is kept here, 51 bases in frame from base 1. The data originate from a study of post-analysis software for immune sequencing data (dated by TCRdb to about 2015). Context from the whole study: Recorded disease courses included relapsing-remitting, secondary progressive and progressive-relapsing multiple sclerosis, with some patients lacking subtype annotation. Patient repertoires were compared against ten to twelve previously published healthy control repertoires from donors aged 6 to 25 years. A subset of samples was prepared in parallel using single-end sample barcoding, then pooled and co-amplified after Illumina adapter ligation. Summary of the overall study and its limitations: Significantly higher frequencies in patients than in controls were found for several TRBV segments, including TRBV5-6, TRBV5-1 and TRBV20-1. The control group was slightly older than the multiple sclerosis patient group. Strong co-clustering of samples prepared in the same batch was shown by direct clustering with F measure, prompting a batch-effect correction. Normalized Chao1 diversity was significantly lower in multiple sclerosis patients than controls, suggesting substantial peripheral T-cell clonal expansion.

The library was made by PCR. Sequenced on an Illumina HiSeq 2500. Unique molecular identifiers were incorporated into TCR beta cDNA libraries to reduce PCR and sequencing biases. Approximately 500,000 cDNA molecules were obtained for every 1 to 10 million input T cells, so each molecule roughly corresponded to one T cell. Patient libraries were prepared and sequenced with the same protocol used for the earlier healthy control dataset. Within a given batch, samples were prepared together, multiplexed and sequenced on the same HiSeq lane. On the study's bioinformatics: MIGEC was used to process the raw barcoded reads, and molecular identifier groups with only a single read were discarded before consensus assembly and CDR3 extraction. Clonotype tables were post-analysed with VDJtools, and diversity was normalized by down-sampling all datasets to the smallest sample size. Repertoire overlap clustering matched CDR3 amino acid but not nucleotide sequences to correct batch-related cross-sample contamination. TCRdb reran the public reads through fastp at Q25 and MiXCR, keeping productive beta chains. All rows with the same CDR3 protein become a single entry with the most common DNA and genes. TCRdb, rather than the study authors, made the V and J calls. Counted in this sample were around 710,000 distinct CDR3 sequences; 40% to 55% of them appeared once. The top ten hold over 4.5% of the sample.

TCR beta repertoires were profiled from peripheral blood of over 10 young patients with multiple sclerosis to demonstrate the VDJtools post-analysis software. The multiple sclerosis patients were children and adolescents ranging in age from about 6 to 16 years. This TCR was recovered from a girl under 18 with multiple sclerosis. The chain employs TRBV10-3 and TRBJ2-3, with TRBD2 identical over 7 junction bases. Material: blood. In nucleotide form, the sequence is TGTGCCATCAATCCCACCGGGGAGCGGGAAAGCACAGATACGCAGTATTTT. Protein translation: CAINPTGERESTDTQYF.